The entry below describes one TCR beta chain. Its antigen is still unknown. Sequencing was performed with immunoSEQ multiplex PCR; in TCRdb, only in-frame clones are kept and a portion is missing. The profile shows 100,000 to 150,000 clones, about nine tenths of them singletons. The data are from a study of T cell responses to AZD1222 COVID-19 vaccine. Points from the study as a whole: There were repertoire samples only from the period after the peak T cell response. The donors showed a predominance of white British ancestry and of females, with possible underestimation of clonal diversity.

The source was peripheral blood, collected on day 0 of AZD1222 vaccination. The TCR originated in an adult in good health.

CDR3 bases: TGCGCCAGCAGCGAGTTACAGGGTACGGGAACTGAAGCTTTCTTT. Amino acid sequence: CASSELQGTGTEAFF. The V call is TRBV5-1, the J call TRBJ1-1; TRBD1 might be the D (6 bases). Trimming pared 4 bases from V and 5 bases from J, leaving 18 bases between. The CDR3 length is 15 residues. Germline V gene sequence: CDR1 SGHRS, CDR2 YFSETQ.